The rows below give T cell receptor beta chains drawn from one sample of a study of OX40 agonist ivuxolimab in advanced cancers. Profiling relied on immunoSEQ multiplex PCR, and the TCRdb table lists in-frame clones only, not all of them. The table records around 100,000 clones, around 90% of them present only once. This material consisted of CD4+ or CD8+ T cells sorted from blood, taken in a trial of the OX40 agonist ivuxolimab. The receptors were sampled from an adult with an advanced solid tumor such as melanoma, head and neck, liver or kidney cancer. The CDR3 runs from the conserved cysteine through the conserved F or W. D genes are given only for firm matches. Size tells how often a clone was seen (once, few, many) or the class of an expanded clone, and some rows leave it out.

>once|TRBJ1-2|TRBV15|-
TGTGCCACCGGGATCGGGCGTGTTGGCTACACCTTC
CATGIGRVGYTF
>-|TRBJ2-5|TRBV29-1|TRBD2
TGCAGCGTCGCGACTCCAGCGGGGATATACCAAGAGACCCAGTACTTC
CSVATPAGIYQETQYF
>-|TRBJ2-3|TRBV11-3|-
TGTGCCAGCAGCTTAGGCGGAGTAGCTTCAGATACGCAGTATTTT
CASSLGGVASDTQYF
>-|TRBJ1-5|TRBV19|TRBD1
TGTGCCAGTAGTACCTCGGGACAGGGGGATCGGCCCCAGCATTTT
CASSTSGQGDRPQHF
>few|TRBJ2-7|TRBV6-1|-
TGTGCCAGCAGTGAACGGTTGGGGATTGGCTACGAGCAGTACTTC
CASSERLGIGYEQYF
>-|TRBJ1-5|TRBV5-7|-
TGTGCCAGCAGCTTGGGTCCCCCAGGCGGCAATCAGCCCCAGCATTTT
CASSLGPPGGNQPQHF
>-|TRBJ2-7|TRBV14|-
TGTGCCAGCGGAGGGACAGCCGCCTACGAGCAGTACTTC
CASGGTAAYEQYF
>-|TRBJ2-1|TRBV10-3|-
TGTGCCATCACCAGGGGGGGCAGGGGCAATGAGCAGTTCTTC
CAITRGGRGNEQFF
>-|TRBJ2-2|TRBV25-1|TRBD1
TGTGCCAGCAGTGAGAACAGGGGGCTGAACACCGGGGAGCTGTTTTTT
CASSENRGLNTGELFF
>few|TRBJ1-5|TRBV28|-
TGTGCCAGCAGTCCCCCCCAGGGCCATCAGCCCCAGCATTTT
CASSPPQGHQPQHF
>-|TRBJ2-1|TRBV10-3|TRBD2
TGTGCCATCAGTGATGCGGGAGGGGGAAATGAGCAGTTCTTC
CAISDAGGGNEQFF
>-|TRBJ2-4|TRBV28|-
TGTGCCAGCACCTCTCCGGGGGCCAAAAACATTCAGTACTTC
CASTSPGAKNIQYF
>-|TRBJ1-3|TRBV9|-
TGTGCCAGCAGCGTAACCGGGACATCCGGAAACACCATATATTTT
CASSVTGTSGNTIYF
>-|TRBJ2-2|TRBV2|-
TGTGCCAGCAGTGAATTAGGGGTCACCGGGGAGCTGTTTTTT
CASSELGVTGELFF
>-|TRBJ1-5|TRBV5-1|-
TGCGCCAGCAGCTTGGGTGGGTTGGATCAGCCCCAGCATTTT
CASSLGGLDQPQHF
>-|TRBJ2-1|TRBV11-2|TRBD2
TGTGCCAGCAGCTTTTGGACTAGCGGTAACAATGAGCAGTTCTTC
CASSFWTSGNNEQFF
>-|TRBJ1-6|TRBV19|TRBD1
TGTGCCAGTTCCCCGGGACAGGGGTCTCGAGGTGGTTATTCACCCCTCCACTTT
CASSPGQGSRGGYSPLHF
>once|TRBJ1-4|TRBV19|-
TGTGCCAGTAGTAGGGGGAGAGGTGAAAAACTGTTTTTT
CASSRGRGEKLFF
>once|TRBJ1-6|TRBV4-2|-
TGTGCCAGCAGCCCCCAGAGCACCAATTCACCCCTCCACTTT
CASSPQSTNSPLHF
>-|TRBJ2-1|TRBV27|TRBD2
TGTGCCAGCTCCAAATCGGGACTAGCGGGAGACTACAATGAGCAGTTCTTC
CASSKSGLAGDYNEQFF
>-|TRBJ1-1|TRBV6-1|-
TGTGCCAGCAGTGAAACACTTGGCACTGAAGCTTTCTTT
CASSETLGTEAFF
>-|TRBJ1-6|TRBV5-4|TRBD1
TGTGCCAGCAGCGCGAAGACAGGGAGTAATTCACCCCTCCACTTT
CASSAKTGSNSPLHF
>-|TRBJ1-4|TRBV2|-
TGTGCCAGCAGTGAAGCGCGGGGCGGGGGTGAAAAACTGTTTTTT
CASSEARGGGEKLFF
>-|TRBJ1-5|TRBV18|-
TGTGCCAGCTCACCGAACCGGGACAAGCCCCAGCATTTT
CASSPNRDKPQHF
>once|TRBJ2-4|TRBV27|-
TGTGCCAGCAGTTTTAGTGGGTCCAAAAACATTCAGTACTTC
CASSFSGSKNIQYF
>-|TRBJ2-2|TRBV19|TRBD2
TGTGCCAGTAGTATTAGCGGGGGGGCCGGGGAGCTGTTTTTT
CASSISGGAGELFF
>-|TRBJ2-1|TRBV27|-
TGTGCCAGCAGGGGACTCACCGGGGGAGCAGGGGATTCCTACAATGAGCAGTTCTTC
CASRGLTGGAGDSYNEQFF
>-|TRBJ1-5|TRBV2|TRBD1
TGTGCCAGCAGGGCCCATAGGGGGCCTGGGAATCAGCCCCAGCATTTT
CASRAHRGPGNQPQHF
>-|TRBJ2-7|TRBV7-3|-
TGTGCCAGCAGCTTAGAGGCACTGACCCGCTCCTACGAGCAGTACTTC
CASSLEALTRSYEQYF
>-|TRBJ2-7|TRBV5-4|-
TGTGCCAGCAGCTTGGTACCTCGCTACGAGCAGTACTTC
CASSLVPRYEQYF
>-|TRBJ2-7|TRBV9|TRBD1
TGTGCCAGCAGCAGCAGGGGGCGCGGCGAGCAGTACTTC
CASSSRGRGEQYF
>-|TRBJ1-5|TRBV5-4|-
TGTGCCAGCAGCCAAGAACCTAATCAGCCCCAGCATTTT
CASSQEPNQPQHF
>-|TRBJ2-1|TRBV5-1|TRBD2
TGCGCCAGCCGGCTAGCGGGAGTACTTAATGAGCAGTTCTTC
CASRLAGVLNEQFF